This is a list of T cell receptor beta chains from one sample in a study of shared clonotypes between healthy human individuals. The repertoire was sequenced with immunoSEQ multiplex PCR; TCRdb's copy has only in-frame clones and lacks some. Of some 2 million clones listed, 95% are singletons. Sequenced sample: naive CD4+ T cells sorted from blood. The receptors were gathered from a man between 18 and 29 years old in good health. Each CDR3 is given with its conserved first and last residue. D genes are given only for firm matches. Clone size is stated in some rows and not others, as once, few, many or a class when expanded.

D: .; size: .; J: TRBJ2-3; V: TRBV6-1; DNA: TGTGCCAGCAGGGCGGTAGAGCTCACAGATACGCAGTATTTT; CDR3: CASRAVELTDTQYF
D: .; size: .; J: TRBJ1-2; V: TRBV5-6; DNA: TGTGCCAGCAGCTTGGGGCTTGGGGGCTACACCTTC; CDR3: CASSLGLGGYTF
D: .; size: .; J: TRBJ1-5; V: TRBV28; DNA: TGTGCCATAAAAGGACGGGCCTCCGGGAATCAGCCCCAGCATTTT; CDR3: CAIKGRASGNQPQHF
D: .; size: .; J: TRBJ2-2; V: TRBV30; DNA: TGTGCCTGGAGTATCGTAGGGACCGGGGAGCTGTTTTTT; CDR3: CAWSIVGTGELFF
D: TRBD1; size: .; J: TRBJ2-2; V: TRBV5-6; DNA: TGTGCCAGCAGCCCGGGACAGGGCGGCACCGGGGAGCTGTTTTTT; CDR3: CASSPGQGGTGELFF
D: TRBD2; size: .; J: TRBJ2-3; V: TRBV6-1; DNA: TGTGCCAGCAGTGCCATCCAGCGGGGGTGGGCAGATACGCAGTATTTT; CDR3: CASSAIQRGWADTQYF
D: .; size: .; J: TRBJ2-3; V: TRBV5-4; DNA: TGTGCCAGCAGCTTGCCTGGGACAGATACGCAGTATTTT; CDR3: CASSLPGTDTQYF
D: .; size: .; J: TRBJ1-3; V: TRBV6-1; DNA: TGTGCCAGCAGTGAAACTGGAAACACCATATATTTT; CDR3: CASSETGNTIYF
D: .; size: .; J: TRBJ2-7; V: TRBV10-2; DNA: TGCGCCAGCACAAGGGGCCTAGAAGAGCAGTACTTC; CDR3: CASTRGLEEQYF
D: .; size: .; J: TRBJ1-2; V: TRBV2; DNA: TGTGCCAGCGGGGAATTTCCTAACTATGGCTACACCTTC; CDR3: CASGEFPNYGYTF
D: .; size: .; J: TRBJ2-5; V: TRBV9; DNA: TGTGCCAGCAGCGTAGCAGCAACCACCCAAGAGACCCAGTACTTC; CDR3: CASSVAATTQETQYF
D: .; size: .; J: TRBJ1-1; V: TRBV27; DNA: TGTGCCAGCAGTTTGCGTCTGACTGCGAACACTGAAGCTTTCTTT; CDR3: CASSLRLTANTEAFF
D: TRBD2; size: .; J: TRBJ2-7; V: TRBV2; DNA: TGTGCCAGCAAAGGGATGGAGACTAGCGTTTACGAGCAGTACTTC; CDR3: CASKGMETSVYEQYF
D: .; size: .; J: TRBJ2-7; V: TRBV7-2; DNA: TGTGCCAGCAGCTTAGTACCAGGGAAGGGATACGAGCAGTACTTC; CDR3: CASSLVPGKGYEQYF
D: TRBD2; size: .; J: TRBJ2-1; V: TRBV5-4; DNA: TGTGCCAGCAGCTCACTGGCGGGAGGGTCCTACAATGAGCAGTTCTTC; CDR3: CASSSLAGGSYNEQFF
D: .; size: .; J: TRBJ2-2; V: TRBV2; DNA: TGTGCCAGCAGTGAACTGCGGGGCGACGGCACCGGGGAGCTGTTTTTT; CDR3: CASSELRGDGTGELFF
D: .; size: once; J: TRBJ1-2; V: TRBV2; DNA: TGTGCCAGCAGTGGCGGACAGCCCTATGGCTACACCTTC; CDR3: CASSGGQPYGYTF
D: TRBD2; size: .; J: TRBJ2-3; V: TRBV6-1; DNA: TGTGCCAGCAGTGAAAGCCTAGCGGGGTATAGGTCTAGCACAGATACGCAGTATTTT; CDR3: CASSESLAGYRSSTDTQYF
D: TRBD1; size: .; J: TRBJ2-7; V: TRBV7-2; DNA: TGTGCCAGCAGCGGGGGGACAGGGAATCCCTACGAGCAGTACTTC; CDR3: CASSGGTGNPYEQYF
D: .; size: .; J: TRBJ1-2; V: TRBV19; DNA: TGTGCCAGTAGTATCCAACAGGGTAAAGTGGATGGCTACACCTTC; CDR3: CASSIQQGKVDGYTF
D: .; size: .; J: TRBJ2-1; V: TRBV30; DNA: TGTGCCTGGACCGCCGGAGGGGGATGGGATGAGCAGTTCTTC; CDR3: CAWTAGGGWDEQFF
D: .; size: once; J: TRBJ1-6; V: TRBV5-1; DNA: TGCGCCAGCAGTCCAGGGCTGGACGGTTCACCCCTCCACTTT; CDR3: CASSPGLDGSPLHF
D: .; size: .; J: TRBJ2-7; V: TRBV29-1; DNA: TGCAGCGTTGTAGGGTCCTCCTACGAGCAGTACTTC; CDR3: CSVVGSSYEQYF
D: .; size: once; J: TRBJ1-2; V: TRBV6-5; DNA: TGTGCCAGCAGTGACTCGGATGTCTACACCTTC; CDR3: CASSDSDVYTF
D: .; size: .; J: TRBJ1-5; V: TRBV28; DNA: TGTGCCAGCAGTTCCGGCAGTTGGAATCAGCCCCAGCATTTT; CDR3: CASSSGSWNQPQHF
D: TRBD1; size: .; J: TRBJ2-7; V: TRBV11-2; DNA: TGTGCCAGCAGGAGGGGGACAGGGTCGGGCGAGCAGTACTTC; CDR3: CASRRGTGSGEQYF
D: .; size: .; J: TRBJ1-1; V: TRBV28; DNA: TGTGCCAGCAGTTACCCTCCGAGAGTGGCCCCGAGCGGGAACACTGAAGCTTTCTTT; CDR3: CASSYPPRVAPSGNTEAFF
D: TRBD1; size: .; J: TRBJ1-4; V: TRBV6-5; DNA: TGTGCCAGCAGTCCGACAGGGATCATCGGAAAACTGTTTTTT; CDR3: CASSPTGIIGKLFF
D: .; size: .; J: TRBJ2-7; V: TRBV11-2; DNA: TGTGCCAGCAGTTCCGAGGGGAGGTCCTACGAGCAGTACTTC; CDR3: CASSSEGRSYEQYF
D: TRBD1; size: .; J: TRBJ2-1; V: TRBV5-1; DNA: TGCGCCAGCAGCACGGGACAGGGGTGGAATGAGCAGTTCTTC; CDR3: CASSTGQGWNEQFF
D: TRBD2; size: .; J: TRBJ2-1; V: TRBV5-4; DNA: TGTGCCAGCAGCTTGGTTCTAGCGGGAGTCAGTGAGCAGTTCTTC; CDR3: CASSLVLAGVSEQFF
D: .; size: .; J: TRBJ2-7; V: TRBV27; DNA: TGTGCCAGCTCCGGCTCCTTCTCCTACGAGCAGTACTTC; CDR3: CASSGSFSYEQYF
D: TRBD2; size: .; J: TRBJ2-1; V: TRBV7-9; DNA: TGTGCCAGCAGCCGCTCTAGCGGGAGCAGGGACAATGAGCAGTTCTTC; CDR3: CASSRSSGSRDNEQFF
D: .; size: once; J: TRBJ2-2; V: TRBV5-1; DNA: TGCGCCAGTTTCGGAGGAGCGAACACCGGGGAGCTGTTTTTT; CDR3: CASFGGANTGELFF
D: .; size: .; J: TRBJ2-7; V: TRBV11-2; DNA: TGTGCCAGCAGCTTAGGGCTCCGGGATGGCAACGAGCAGTACTTC; CDR3: CASSLGLRDGNEQYF
D: .; size: .; J: TRBJ2-4; V: TRBV27; DNA: TGTGCCAGCACCCCACGTGGGGGGAGCATTCAGTACTTC; CDR3: CASTPRGGSIQYF
D: .; size: .; J: TRBJ1-6; V: TRBV5-4; DNA: TGTGCCAGCAGCTCGTCAGGGGCCCGCTCCTATAATTCACCCCTCCACTTT; CDR3: CASSSSGARSYNSPLHF
D: .; size: .; J: TRBJ2-7; V: TRBV28; DNA: TGTGCCAGCAGTTTCGGCTTGTACGAGCAGTACTTC; CDR3: CASSFGLYEQYF
D: .; size: .; J: TRBJ2-7; V: TRBV4-1; DNA: TGCGCCAGCAGCCAAGTGAAGGGGACCTCCTACGAGCAGTACTTC; CDR3: CASSQVKGTSYEQYF
D: .; size: .; J: TRBJ1-3; V: TRBV9; DNA: TGTGCCAGCAGCGCTGGGACGGGAAACACCATATATTTT; CDR3: CASSAGTGNTIYF
D: .; size: .; J: TRBJ2-4; V: TRBV19; DNA: TGTGCCAGTAGTCCCTCATCCAAAAACATTCAGTACTTC; CDR3: CASSPSSKNIQYF
D: TRBD1; size: .; J: TRBJ2-5; V: TRBV27; DNA: TGTGCCAGCAGTTTATCGAGGGGCAGGGGGCTACAAGAGACCCAGTACTTC; CDR3: CASSLSRGRGLQETQYF
D: TRBD1; size: once; J: TRBJ1-2; V: TRBV6-5; DNA: TGTGCCAGCAAACGGGGCCAGGGGGCGCGGAGCACCTTC; CDR3: CASKRGQGARSTF
D: .; size: .; J: TRBJ2-7; V: TRBV7-9; DNA: TGTGCCAGCAGCTTAGCCGGGACCGACGAGCAGTACTTC; CDR3: CASSLAGTDEQYF
D: .; size: .; J: TRBJ1-1; V: TRBV27; DNA: TGTGCCAGCAGTCTCAGTTGGGTCGGCCAAGCTTTCTTT; CDR3: CASSLSWVGQAFF
D: .; size: .; J: TRBJ2-5; V: TRBV29-1; DNA: TGCAGCGGTGGGGCGTTCCAAGAGACCCAGTACTTC; CDR3: CSGGAFQETQYF
D: TRBD1; size: .; J: TRBJ1-5; V: TRBV5-8; DNA: TGTGCCAGCAGCTTGGGGGACAGGGTTGAGGAGCCCCAGCATTTT; CDR3: CASSLGDRVEEPQHF
D: .; size: .; J: TRBJ1-5; V: TRBV28; DNA: TGTGCCAGCAGTTTATTACAGGGCGGGAATCAGCCCCAGCATTTT; CDR3: CASSLLQGGNQPQHF
D: TRBD2; size: .; J: TRBJ2-7; V: TRBV14; DNA: TGTGCCAGCAGCCAAGACCGCGGGAGATCCTACGAGCAGTACTTC; CDR3: CASSQDRGRSYEQYF
D: TRBD1; size: .; J: TRBJ1-4; V: TRBV7-2; DNA: TGTGCCAGCAGCTTAGTCGCAGGGGGCTTTGAAAAACTGTTTTTT; CDR3: CASSLVAGGFEKLFF
D: .; size: .; J: TRBJ1-5; V: TRBV11-2; DNA: TGTGCCAGCAGCTCCCCTGGGGGAATAAGGCATTTT; CDR3: CASSSPGGIRHF
D: .; size: once; J: TRBJ2-5; V: TRBV4-1; DNA: TGCGCCAGCAGCCCCGGGGGAACCGGGGGGCTCCGGGAGACCCAGTACTTC; CDR3: CASSPGGTGGLRETQYF
D: .; size: .; J: TRBJ1-1; V: TRBV7-9; DNA: TGTGCCAGCAGCGCCATGAGACAGGTGAACACTGAAGCTTTCTTT; CDR3: CASSAMRQVNTEAFF
D: TRBD2; size: .; J: TRBJ2-7; V: TRBV5-1; DNA: TGCGCCAGCAGCTTGGAGGGACTAGCTTACGAGCAGTACTTC; CDR3: CASSLEGLAYEQYF